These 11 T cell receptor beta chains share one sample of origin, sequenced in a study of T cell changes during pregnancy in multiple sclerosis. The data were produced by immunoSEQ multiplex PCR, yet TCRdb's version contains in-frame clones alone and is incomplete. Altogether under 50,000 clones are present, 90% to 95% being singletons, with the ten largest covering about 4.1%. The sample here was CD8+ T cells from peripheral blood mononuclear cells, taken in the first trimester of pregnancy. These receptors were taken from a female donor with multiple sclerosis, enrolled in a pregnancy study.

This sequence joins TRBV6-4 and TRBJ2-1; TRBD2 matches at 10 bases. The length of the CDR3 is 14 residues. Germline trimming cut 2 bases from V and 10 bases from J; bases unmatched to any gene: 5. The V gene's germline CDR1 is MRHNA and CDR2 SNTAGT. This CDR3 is CASSDGSGGNEQFF. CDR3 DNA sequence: TGTGCCAGCAGTGACGGTAGCGGGGGGAACGAGCAGTTCTTC.

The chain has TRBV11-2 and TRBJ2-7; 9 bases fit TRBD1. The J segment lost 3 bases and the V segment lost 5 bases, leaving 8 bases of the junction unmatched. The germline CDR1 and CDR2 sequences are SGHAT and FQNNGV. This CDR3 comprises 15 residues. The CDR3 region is CASSRDREIGYEQYF. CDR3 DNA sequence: TGTGCCAGCAGCCGGGACAGGGAGATAGGCTACGAGCAGTACTTC.

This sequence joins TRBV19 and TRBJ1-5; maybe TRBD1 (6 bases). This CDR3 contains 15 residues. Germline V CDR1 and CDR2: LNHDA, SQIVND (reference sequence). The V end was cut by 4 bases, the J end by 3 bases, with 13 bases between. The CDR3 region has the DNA TGTGCCAGTAGTACGACAAGGGGGTACAATCAGCCCCAGCATTTT. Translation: CASSTTRGYNQPQHF.

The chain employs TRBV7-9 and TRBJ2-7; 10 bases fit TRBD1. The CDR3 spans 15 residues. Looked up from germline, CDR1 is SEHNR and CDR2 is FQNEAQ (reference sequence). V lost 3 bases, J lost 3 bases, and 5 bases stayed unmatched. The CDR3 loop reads CASSFTGTGDYEQYF. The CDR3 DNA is TGTGCCAGCAGCTTCACCGGGACAGGGGACTACGAGCAGTACTTC.

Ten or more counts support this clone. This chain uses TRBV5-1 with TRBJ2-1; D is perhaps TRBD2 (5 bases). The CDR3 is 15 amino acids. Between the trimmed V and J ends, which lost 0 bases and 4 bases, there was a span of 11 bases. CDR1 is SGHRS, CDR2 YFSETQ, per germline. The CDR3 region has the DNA TGCGCCAGCAGCTTGGAGACTATCCGATACAATGAGCAGTTCTTC. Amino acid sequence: CASSLETIRYNEQFF.

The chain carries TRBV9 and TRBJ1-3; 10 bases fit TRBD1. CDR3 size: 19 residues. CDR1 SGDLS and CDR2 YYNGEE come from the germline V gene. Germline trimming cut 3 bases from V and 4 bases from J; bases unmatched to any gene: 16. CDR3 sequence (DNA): TGTGCCAGCAGCGCCCCCGGGGACAGGGGCCCTCTTAGGGGAAACACCATATATTTT. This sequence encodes CASSAPGDRGPLRGNTIYF.

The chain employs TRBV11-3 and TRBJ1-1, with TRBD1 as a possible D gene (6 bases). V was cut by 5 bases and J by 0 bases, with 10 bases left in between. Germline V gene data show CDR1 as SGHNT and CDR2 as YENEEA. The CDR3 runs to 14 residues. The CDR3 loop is CASSRGALNTEAFF. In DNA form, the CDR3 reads TGTGCCAGCAGCCGGGGGGCGTTGAACACTGAAGCTTTCTTT.

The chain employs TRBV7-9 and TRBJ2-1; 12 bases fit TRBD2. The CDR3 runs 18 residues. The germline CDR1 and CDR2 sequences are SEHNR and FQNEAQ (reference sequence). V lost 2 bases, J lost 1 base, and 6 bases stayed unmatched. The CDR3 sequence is CASSLSLAGGLSYNEQFF. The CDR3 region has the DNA TGTGCCAGCAGCTTATCACTAGCGGGAGGCCTGTCCTACAATGAGCAGTTCTTC.

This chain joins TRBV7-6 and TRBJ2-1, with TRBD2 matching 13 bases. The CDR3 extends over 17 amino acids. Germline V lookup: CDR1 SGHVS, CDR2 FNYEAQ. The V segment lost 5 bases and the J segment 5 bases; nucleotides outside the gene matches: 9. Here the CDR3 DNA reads TGTGCCAGCAGCCCGTGGACTAGCGGGAGCCTCGACAATGAGCAGTTCTTC. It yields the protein CASSPWTSGSLDNEQFF.

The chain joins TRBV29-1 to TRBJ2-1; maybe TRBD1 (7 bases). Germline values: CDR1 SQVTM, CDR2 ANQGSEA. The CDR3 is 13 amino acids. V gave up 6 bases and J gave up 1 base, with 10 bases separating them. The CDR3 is CSVRDSSYNEQFF. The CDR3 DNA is TGCAGCGTGCGGGACAGTTCCTACAATGAGCAGTTCTTC.

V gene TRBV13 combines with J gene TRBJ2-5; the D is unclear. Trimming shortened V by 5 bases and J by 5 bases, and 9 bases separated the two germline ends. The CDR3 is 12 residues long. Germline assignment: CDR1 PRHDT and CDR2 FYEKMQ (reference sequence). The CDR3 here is CASSLTRETQYF. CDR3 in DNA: TGTGCCAGCAGCCTAACTCGTGAGACCCAGTACTTC.